This TCR beta chain is drawn from a study of CD8 T cells in ankylosing spondylitis (dated by TCRdb to the late 2010s). A note on the overall study: T cell receptor beta repertoires were profiled in healthy donors and ankylosing spondylitis patients so that disease-linked TCR variants could be found. In total, the full study cohort was made up of over a hundred healthy donors and approximately 24 ankylosing spondylitis patients. Peripheral blood was sampled, and synovial fluid was additionally collected from ankylosing spondylitis patients. General findings and caveats noted by the study authors: Some TCR beta motif variants had previously been reported in synovial fluid and blood of reactive arthritis patients, which suggested common disease-initiation mechanisms. A TCR beta motif made up of several highly homologous amino acid variants appeared to be characteristic of blood from ankylosing spondylitis patients. In peripheral blood, the disease-linked clones were found at relatively low frequencies and had a CD8+ phenotype. The disease-linked clones were reported to be significantly enriched in matched synovial fluid samples from ankylosing spondylitis patients.

Trimming at the junction amounts to 11 bases on V and 2 bases on J, and the germline ends lie 12 bases apart. Spanning cysteine to phenylalanine, the CDR3 consists of 12 amino acids. Only the CDR3 portion is preserved as DNA: 36 bases, with reading frame beginning at the first base. CDR1 and CDR2, looked up from the germline V gene, are ENHRY and SYGVKD. The instrument given in TCRdb is Illumina HiSeq 2500. Quantitative 5'-RACE with molecular barcodes was used to prepare TCR beta libraries. In the source study's methods: A new computational method, built on a probabilistic model of VDJ rearrangement, was used to identify disease-linked TCR variants. TCRdb reran the public reads through fastp at Q25 and MiXCR, keeping productive beta chains. Entries that share a CDR3 protein sequence are merged under the most common genes and DNA. TCRdb's processing, not the authors' own work, is the source of the V and J calls. For this sample there are about 270,000 distinct CDR3 sequences; roughly a third appear just once. Jointly, the top ten make up about 4% of the sample.

Concerning this clonotype: It lacks a known antigen. No base quality information exists; no much larger clone differs at one position.

The chain employs TRBV10-3 and TRBJ2-5, with the D gene too uncertain to name. Material for sequencing was blood, either unsorted or a sorted T cell fraction (not recorded which). The receptor's source is a male donor with ankylosing spondylitis or in good health (not recorded which). This receptor carries the CDR3 CAVRSPQETQYF. The DNA sequence follows: TGTGCCGTGAGGTCTCCTCAAGAGACCCAGTACTTC.